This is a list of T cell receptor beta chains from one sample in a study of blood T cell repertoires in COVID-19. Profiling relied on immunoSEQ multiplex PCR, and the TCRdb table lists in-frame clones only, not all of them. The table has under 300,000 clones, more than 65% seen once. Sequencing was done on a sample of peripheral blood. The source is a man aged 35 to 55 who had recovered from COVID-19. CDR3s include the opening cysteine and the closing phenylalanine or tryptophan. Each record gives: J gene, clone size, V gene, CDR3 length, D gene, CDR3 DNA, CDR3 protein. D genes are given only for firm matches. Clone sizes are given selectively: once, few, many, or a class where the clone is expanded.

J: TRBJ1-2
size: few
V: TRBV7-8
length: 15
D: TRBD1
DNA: TGTGCCAGCAGCTTAGTCGGGACAGAAGCCCGCGGCTACACCTTC
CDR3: CASSLVGTEARGYTF

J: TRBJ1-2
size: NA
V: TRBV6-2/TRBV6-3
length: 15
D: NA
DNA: TGTGCCAGCAGTTACTTCGCGGGGGCCGGCTATGGCTACACCTTC
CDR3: CASSYFAGAGYGYTF

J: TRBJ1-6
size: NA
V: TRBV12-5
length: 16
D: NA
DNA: TGTGCTAGTGGCCTTAACTCTGACGGAGAAATTTCACCCCTCCACTTT
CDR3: CASGLNSDGEISPLHF

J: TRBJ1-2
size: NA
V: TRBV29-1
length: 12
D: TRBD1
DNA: TGCAGCGTTGAAGAAGGGGGCCATGGCTACACCTTC
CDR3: CSVEEGGHGYTF

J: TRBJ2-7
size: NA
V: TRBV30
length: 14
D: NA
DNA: TGTGCCTGGAACCTCCGGGACCCAAGGGGGGAGCAGTACTTC
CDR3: CAWNLRDPRGEQYF

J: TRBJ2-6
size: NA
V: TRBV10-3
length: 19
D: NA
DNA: TGTGCCATCAGTGAGCCCTGGGCCGGTACGATTTCTGGGGCCAACGTCCTGACTTTC
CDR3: CAISEPWAGTISGANVLTF

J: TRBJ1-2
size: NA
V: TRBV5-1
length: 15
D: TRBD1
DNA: TGCGCCAGCAGCTTGGGGGACAGAGGGCTGAGAGGCTACACCTTC
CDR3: CASSLGDRGLRGYTF

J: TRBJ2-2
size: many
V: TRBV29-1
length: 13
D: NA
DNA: TGCAGCGGTACAGGGATGAACACCGGGGAGCTGTTTTTT
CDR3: CSGTGMNTGELFF

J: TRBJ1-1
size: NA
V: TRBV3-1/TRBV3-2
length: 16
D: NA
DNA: TGTGCCAGCAGCCACGCGGACAGATGGTTGAACACTGAAGCTTTCTTT
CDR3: CASSHADRWLNTEAFF

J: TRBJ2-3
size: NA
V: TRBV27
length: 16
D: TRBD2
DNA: TGTGCCAGCCGAATCGGGGGGGTAGTAAGCACAGATACGCAGTATTTT
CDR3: CASRIGGVVSTDTQYF

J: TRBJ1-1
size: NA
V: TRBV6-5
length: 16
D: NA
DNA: TGTGCCAGCAGTTACTCGCAGAACACAATGAACACTGAAGCTTTCTTT
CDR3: CASSYSQNTMNTEAFF

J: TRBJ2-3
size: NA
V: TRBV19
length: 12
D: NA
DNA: TGTGCCAGTAGTACCCTAGGAGATACGCAGTATTTT
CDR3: CASSTLGDTQYF

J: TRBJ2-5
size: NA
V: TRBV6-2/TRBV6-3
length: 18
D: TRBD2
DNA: TGTGCCAGCAGTTACCCTCGTAGACTAGCGGGAGGTCTGGTCGCCCAGTACTTC
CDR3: CASSYPRRLAGGLVAQYF

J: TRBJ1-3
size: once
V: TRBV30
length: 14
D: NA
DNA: TGTGCCTGGAGTTCCCGGGACACCCGAAACACCATATATTTT
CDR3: CAWSSRDTRNTIYF

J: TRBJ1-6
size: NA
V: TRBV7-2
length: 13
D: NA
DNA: TGTGCCAGCGGCCCCAGGGCTAATTCACCCCTCCACTTT
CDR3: CASGPRANSPLHF

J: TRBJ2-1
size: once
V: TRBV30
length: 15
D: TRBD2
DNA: TGTGCCTGGAGTGTAGGACTAGCGTCCTACAATGAGCAGTTCTTC
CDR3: CAWSVGLASYNEQFF

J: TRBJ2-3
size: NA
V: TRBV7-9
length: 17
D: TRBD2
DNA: TGTGCCAGCAGCTTCCCGGGACTAGCAGTAACAGCAGATACGCAGTATTTT
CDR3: CASSFPGLAVTADTQYF

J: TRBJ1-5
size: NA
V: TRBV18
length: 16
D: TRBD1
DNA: TGTGCCAGCTCCCGCGAGAGGACAGGGGGCGGTCAGCCCCAGCATTTT
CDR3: CASSRERTGGGQPQHF

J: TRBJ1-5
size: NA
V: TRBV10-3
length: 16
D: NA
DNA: TGTGCCATCAGTGAGGAGAGACATTATAGCAATCAGCCCCAGCATTTT
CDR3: CAISEERHYSNQPQHF

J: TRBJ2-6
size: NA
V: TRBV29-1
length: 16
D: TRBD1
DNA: TGCAGCGTTAGGGACAGGGGAAGCTCTGGGGCCAACGTCCTGACTTTC
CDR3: CSVRDRGSSGANVLTF

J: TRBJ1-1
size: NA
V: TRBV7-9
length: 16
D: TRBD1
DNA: TGTGCCAGCAGCTTCCCAAGAGGGGGCCAGAACACTGAAGCTTTCTTT
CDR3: CASSFPRGGQNTEAFF

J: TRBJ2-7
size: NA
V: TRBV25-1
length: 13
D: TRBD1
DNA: TGTGCCAGCAGAGGACAGGTCACCTACGAGCAGTACTTC
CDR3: CASRGQVTYEQYF

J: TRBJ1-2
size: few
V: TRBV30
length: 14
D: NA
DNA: TGTGCCTGGAGTCTTTGGACAGATTTGAGAGGCTACACCTTC
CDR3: CAWSLWTDLRGYTF

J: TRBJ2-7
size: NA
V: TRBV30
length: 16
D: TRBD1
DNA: TGTGCCTGGATGGGAAGTTACCGGGACAGGGCTGGGGAGCAGTACTTC
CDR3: CAWMGSYRDRAGEQYF

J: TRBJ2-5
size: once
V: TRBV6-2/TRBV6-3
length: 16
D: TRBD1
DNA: TGTGCCAGCAGTTCGGGACAGGATTACGTCCAAGAGACCCAGTACTTC
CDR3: CASSSGQDYVQETQYF

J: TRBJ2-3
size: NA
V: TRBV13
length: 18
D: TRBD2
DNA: TGTGCCAGCAGCTCCCCCGGGTGGATAGCGGGGGACACAGATACGCAGTATTTT
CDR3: CASSSPGWIAGDTDTQYF

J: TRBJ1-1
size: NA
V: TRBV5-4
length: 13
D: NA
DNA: TGTGCCAGCAGCTTGAACGCGAAAACTGAAGCTTTCTTT
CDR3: CASSLNAKTEAFF

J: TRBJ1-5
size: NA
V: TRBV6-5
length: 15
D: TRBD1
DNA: TGTGCCAGCAGACCGGGACAGGGGGTCGTTCAGCCCCAGCATTTT
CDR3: CASRPGQGVVQPQHF

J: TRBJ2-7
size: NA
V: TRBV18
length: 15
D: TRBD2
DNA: TGTGCCAGCTCACCCAGGACTAGCGGAAACTACGAGCAGTACTTC
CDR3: CASSPRTSGNYEQYF

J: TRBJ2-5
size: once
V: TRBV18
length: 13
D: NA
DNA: TGTGCCAGCTCACCACGAGGAGAAGAGACCCAGTACTTC
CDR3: CASSPRGEETQYF

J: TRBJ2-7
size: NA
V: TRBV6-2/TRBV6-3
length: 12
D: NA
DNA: TGTGCCAGCAGTCGAGTAACCTACGAGCAGTACTTC
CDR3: CASSRVTYEQYF